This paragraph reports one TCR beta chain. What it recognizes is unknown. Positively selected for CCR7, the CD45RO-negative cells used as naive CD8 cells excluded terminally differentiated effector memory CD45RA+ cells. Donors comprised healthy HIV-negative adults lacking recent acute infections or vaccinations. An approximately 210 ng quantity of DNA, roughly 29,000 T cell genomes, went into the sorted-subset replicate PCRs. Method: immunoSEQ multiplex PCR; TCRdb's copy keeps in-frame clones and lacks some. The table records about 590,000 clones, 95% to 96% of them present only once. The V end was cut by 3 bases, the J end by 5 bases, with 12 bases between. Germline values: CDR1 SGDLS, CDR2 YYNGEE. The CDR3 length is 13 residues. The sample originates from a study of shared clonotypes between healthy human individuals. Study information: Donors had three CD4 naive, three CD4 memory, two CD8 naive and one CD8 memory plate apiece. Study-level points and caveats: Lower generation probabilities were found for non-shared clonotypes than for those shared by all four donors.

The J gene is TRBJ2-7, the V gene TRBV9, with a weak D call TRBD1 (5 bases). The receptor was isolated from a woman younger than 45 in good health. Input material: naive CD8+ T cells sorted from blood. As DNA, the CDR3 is TGTGCCAGCAGCGAGCTTCCAGGGAACGAGCAGTACTTC. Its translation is CASSELPGNEQYF.